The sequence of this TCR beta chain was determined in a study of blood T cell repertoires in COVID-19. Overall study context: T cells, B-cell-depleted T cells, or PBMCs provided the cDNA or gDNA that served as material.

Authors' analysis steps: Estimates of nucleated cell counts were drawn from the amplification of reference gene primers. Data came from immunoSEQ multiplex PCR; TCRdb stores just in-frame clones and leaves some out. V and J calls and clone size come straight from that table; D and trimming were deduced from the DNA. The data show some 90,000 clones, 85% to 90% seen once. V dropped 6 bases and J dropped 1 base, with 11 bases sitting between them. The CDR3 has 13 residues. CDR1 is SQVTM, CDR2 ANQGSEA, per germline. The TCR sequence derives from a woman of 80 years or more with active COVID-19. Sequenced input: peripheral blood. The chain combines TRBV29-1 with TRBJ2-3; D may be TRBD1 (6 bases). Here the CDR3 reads CSVGARRTDTQYF. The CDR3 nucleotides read TGCAGCGTGGGGGCCAGACGCACAGATACGCAGTATTTT.